The 28 T cell receptor beta chains listed next were all sequenced from one sample in a study of T cell repertoires in cytomegalovirus infection. TCRdb analysed the reads with MiXCR anew, one entry per CDR3 protein. The data show more than 350,000 distinct CDR3 sequences, roughly a third seen once. Sequenced sample: PBMCs. These TCRs come from a human donor in good health (CMV status not recorded). Some clones in this sample may be carry-over from other donors' samples.

This clonotype was detected a few times. This rearrangement joins TRBV20-1 to TRBJ2-1, with D unresolved. The germline V gene has CDR1 DFQATT and CDR2 SNEGSKA (reference sequence). Trimming took 0 bases from V and 0 from J, leaving 12 bases between them. The CDR3 runs to 16 residues. The CDR3 nucleotides read TGCAGTGCTAGAGATCCCAAGGCGGTCTCCTACAATGAGCAGTTCTTC. Its translation: CSARDPKAVSYNEQFF.

The chain couples TRBV20-1 to TRBJ1-5, with 8 bases fitting TRBD1. This CDR3 contains 13 residues. Germline V lookup: CDR1 DFQATT, CDR2 SNEGSKA (reference sequence). V lost 5 bases and J lost 6; bases outside the gene matches: 6. The CDR3 reads CSAPDRVLQPQHF. CDR3 bases: TGCAGTGCTCCGGACAGGGTTCTTCAGCCCCAGCATTTT.

This clonotype came up a few times. The V gene is TRBV19, the J gene TRBJ1-1, with unresolved D. The germline V gene encodes CDR1 LNHDA and CDR2 SQIVND (reference sequence). This CDR3 spans 13 amino acids. V was clipped by 3 bases and J by 7 bases, with 12 bases between them. Written as DNA, the CDR3 is TGTGCCAGTAGTATTGCGGGCGGCTTTGAAGCTTTCTTT. Protein sequence: CASSIAGGFEAFF. Together with reference TRBV19 and TRBJ1-1, the CDR3 gives the full variable domain: DGGITQSPKYLFRKEGQNVTLSCEQNLNHDAMYWYRQDPGQGLRLIYYSQIVNDFQKGDIAEGYSVSREKKESFPLTVTSAQKNPTAFYLCASSIAGGFEAFFGQGTRLTVV.

This clonotype was counted between two and nine times. This chain links TRBV4-2 with TRBJ2-3; D uncertain. The CDR3 runs 15 residues. Trimming pared 1 base from V and 2 bases from J, leaving 10 bases between. CDR1 is LGHNA, CDR2 YNFKEQ, per germline. The DNA of the CDR3 is TGTGCCAGCAGCCAAGGGGTGAGCCACACAGATACGCAGTATTTT. This gives the protein CASSQGVSHTDTQYF.

This clonotype was picked up many times. This rearrangement joins TRBV7-9 to TRBJ1-5, with D unresolved. CDR3 length: 14 amino acids. Germline CDR1 and CDR2: SEHNR and FQNEAQ (reference sequence). Trimming left V 2 bases short and J 2 bases short, with 7 bases between. The CDR3 DNA follows: TGTGCCAGCAGCTTAAGTGGGGGCAATCAGCCCCAGCATTTT. Translated: CASSLSGGNQPQHF.

In its sample, this clonotype was seen many times. The V gene is TRBV7-2, the J gene TRBJ1-6; 8 nucleotides agree with TRBD1. The germline V gene encodes CDR1 SGHTA and CDR2 FQGNSA. CDR3 length equals 14 residues. The junction had 2 bases not matched to a gene; V was cut back by 3 bases and J by 7 bases. The CDR3 DNA sequence: TGTGCCAGCAGCTTCCGGGACAGGAATTCACCCCTCCACTTT. Protein product: CASSFRDRNSPLHF.

This rearrangement joins TRBV20-1 to TRBJ2-1; possibly TRBD2 for D (5 bases). In germline, CDR1 is DFQATT, CDR2 SNEGSKA (reference sequence). V lost 5 bases and J lost 4, with 12 bases in between. The CDR3 extends over 13 amino acids. CDR3 bases: TGCAGTGCTCCGGGGTCACGATACAATGAGCAGTTCTTC. The encoded protein is CSAPGSRYNEQFF.

This clonotype was found a few times. This chain uses TRBV9 with TRBJ2-5; maybe TRBD1 (7 bases). The germline gives CDR1 SGDLS, CDR2 YYNGEE. V was pared by 2 bases and J by 5 bases, with 19 bases between. This CDR3 region has 16 residues. The CDR3 DNA is TGTGCCAGCAGCGTCGCCCTCAGGGGGGAGATGGAGACCCAGTACTTC. Translation gives CASSVALRGEMETQYF.

V and J are TRBV11-2 and TRBJ1-1; 8 bases align to TRBD1. Germline V CDR1 and CDR2: SGHAT, FQNNGV. The CDR3 spans 14 residues. V gave up 5 bases and J gave up 7 bases; unmatched junction bases: 9. The CDR3 reads CASSPDRGGFEAFF. DNA for the CDR3: TGTGCCAGCAGCCCTGACAGGGGTGGCTTTGAAGCTTTCTTT.

This clonotype was seen a handful of times. The chain is built from TRBV12-3 or TRBV12-4 and TRBJ2-5, with TRBD2 matching 15 bases. The CDR3 sequence is 17 residues long. J gave up 5 bases and V 4 bases, and 8 bases lay outside the gene matches. The CDR3 region is CASSSGLAGGREETQYF. CDR3 coding DNA: TGTGCCAGCAGTTCAGGACTAGCGGGGGGGCGCGAGGAGACCCAGTACTTC.

On this clonotype: A much larger clone sits a single nucleotide away, making a read error possible. It is likely a read error, because the conserved phenylalanine at the end of the CDR3 is missing. The chain carries TRBV7-2 and TRBJ2-7, with D maybe TRBD1 (6 bases). Germline-derived CDR1 and CDR2 are SGHTA and FQGNSA. This CDR3 has 15 residues. V was clipped by 1 base and J by 6 bases, with 16 bases between them. Here the CDR3 reads CASSLVPPGALEQYL. CDR3 sequence (DNA): TGTGCCAGCAGCTTAGTGCCACCAGGGGCTCTCGAGCAGTACTTA.

This clonotype was found a few times. V usage is TRBV20-1 and J usage is TRBJ2-2; the D gene is possibly TRBD1 (6 bases). Trimming removed 6 bases from V and 0 bases from J, with 20 bases in between. CDR1 and CDR2 (germline): DFQATT, SNEGSKA (reference sequence). This CDR3 has 17 amino acids. This CDR3 reads CSATGQLLTTNTGELFF. CDR3 nucleotides: TGCAGTGCCACAGGACAGCTCCTGACAACGAACACCGGGGAGCTGTTTTTT.

The chain couples TRBV25-1 to TRBJ2-7; D gene unclear. Trimming left V 5 bases short and J 7 bases short, with 15 bases between. The CDR3 is 13 residues long. CDR1 and CDR2 from the germline V gene are MGHDK and SYGVNS. CDR3 region: CASSKRTDREQYF. Here the CDR3 DNA reads TGTGCCAGCAGTAAACGGACGGACCGGGAGCAGTACTTC.

V gene TRBV6-2 or TRBV6-3 combines with J gene TRBJ1-2; D uncertain. The CDR3 is 13 amino acids. Trimming stripped 6 bases from V and 9 bases from J, with 17 bases between. Germline assignment: CDR1 MNHEY and CDR2 SVGEGT. The CDR3 reads CASRDDIYDRYTF. In DNA form, the CDR3 reads TGTGCCAGCAGAGATGACATCTACGACCGCTACACCTTC.

V usage is TRBV2 and J usage is TRBJ2-7; the D gene could be TRBD1 or TRBD2 (6 bases each). Between the trimmed V and J ends, which lost 8 bases and 3 bases, there was a span of 8 bases. The CDR3 runs 11 residues. In germline, CDR1 is SNHLY, CDR2 FYNNEI. CDR3 nucleotides: TGTGCCAGCGGAGGGGGCTACGAGCAGTACTTC. Its protein is CASGGGYEQYF. The whole variable domain, remainder taken from reference TRBV2 and TRBJ2-7, is EPEVTQTPSHQVTQMGQEVILRCVPISNHLYFYWYRQILGQKVEFLVSFYNNEISEKSEIFDDQFSVERPDGSNFTLKIRSTKLEDSAMYFCASGGGYEQYFGPGTRLTVT.

The rearrangement uses TRBV6-1 and TRBJ1-5; 7 bases agree with TRBD1. CDR1 and CDR2 (germline): MNHNS, SASEGT. The ends lost 5 bases at V and 7 bases at J; junction bases unmatched: 8. The CDR3 runs 14 residues. The CDR3 DNA reads as TGTGCCAGCAGTAAGACAGGGCGAAGACAGCCCCAGCATTTT. Its protein product is CASSKTGRRQPQHF.

The rearrangement links TRBV4-3 to TRBJ2-2; 7 nucleotides agree with TRBD1. This CDR3 is 15 amino acids long. Trimming took 0 bases from V and 6 from J; bases not matched to a gene: 4. Germline CDR1 LGHNA, CDR2 YSLEER. CDR3 residues: CASSQEFQGAGELFF. The CDR3 region has the DNA TGCGCCAGCAGCCAAGAATTTCAGGGGGCCGGGGAGCTGTTTTTT.

The chain is built from TRBV14 and TRBJ2-7, with TRBD2 matching over 9 bases. This CDR3 is built from 15 residues. J was trimmed by 5 bases and V by 1 base; bases with no gene match: 6. Germline V gene data show CDR1 as SGHDN and CDR2 as FVKESK. CDR3 DNA sequence: TGTGCCAGCAGCCAAGTGCTAGCGGGGCGCCACGAGCAGTACTTC. Its protein is CASSQVLAGRHEQYF.

The sample holds many counts of this clonotype. One end of the junction does not line up with germline, which may come from a read error. V gene TRBV7-2 combines with J gene TRBJ1-5; TRBD1 is a possible D gene (6 bases). This CDR3 has 17 amino acids. Germline loops: CDR1 SGHTA, CDR2 FQGNSA. The CDR3, as DNA: TGTGCCAGCAGCGTAGCTCGACAGGCGGCGGGCAATCAGCCCCAGCATTTT. As protein: CASSVARQAAGNQPQHF.

This clonotype was picked up a small number of times. The rearrangement uses TRBV19 and TRBJ2-6; weak D call: TRBD1 (6 bases). The germline CDR1 and CDR2 sequences are LNHDA and SQIVND (reference sequence). The length of the CDR3 is 18 residues. The V gene lost 7 bases and the J gene lost 0 bases, with 19 bases spanning the gap. CDR3 sequence: CASNPGNRDTSGANVLTF. For the CDR3, the DNA is TGTGCCAGTAACCCGGGGAACAGGGACACCTCTGGGGCCAACGTCCTGACTTTC.

This chain joins TRBV7-6 and TRBJ2-2, with TRBD1 identical over 8 bases. Germline CDR1 reads SGHVS; CDR2 reads FNYEAQ. The CDR3 loop spans 15 amino acids. J lost 3 bases, V lost 2 bases, and 2 bases had no gene match. In nucleotides, the CDR3 is TGTGCCAGCAGCTTACACAGGGGGTACACCGGGGAGCTGTTTTTT. Translation: CASSLHRGYTGELFF.

This clonotype occurred many times. The V and J genes are TRBV7-8 and TRBJ1-3; D remains unclear. Germline V gene sequence: CDR1 SGHVS, CDR2 FQNEAQ. The CDR3 contains 11 residues. Trimming took 3 bases from V and 7 from J, leaving 4 bases between them. CDR3 in amino acids: CASSFRNTIYF. CDR3 sequence (DNA): TGTGCCAGCAGCTTCAGGAACACCATATATTTT.

In its sample, this clonotype was seen a few times. V is TRBV4-2 and J is TRBJ1-1, with D hard to call. V lost 0 bases to trimming and J lost 8 bases, with 13 bases between them. CDR1 is LGHNA, CDR2 YNFKEQ, per germline. The CDR3 contains 14 residues. Here the CDR3 DNA reads TGTGCCAGCAGCCAAGATGGGAGGGTTGGGGAAGCTTTCTTT. Protein product: CASSQDGRVGEAFF.

The gene calls are TRBV19 and TRBJ2-7, with TRBD1 identical over 7 bases. The germline CDR1 and CDR2 sequences are LNHDA and SQIVND (reference sequence). CDR3 length: 16 residues. Losses at the gene ends were 5 bases for V and 3 bases for J; bases not matched to a gene: 13. This CDR3 is CASSPRRGTLVYEQYF. CDR3 DNA: TGTGCCAGTAGTCCTCGCAGGGGGACCCTTGTCTACGAGCAGTACTTC. The whole variable domain, filled in from reference TRBV19 and TRBJ2-7, reads DGGITQSPKYLFRKEGQNVTLSCEQNLNHDAMYWYRQDPGQGLRLIYYSQIVNDFQKGDIAEGYSVSREKKESFPLTVTSAQKNPTAFYLCASSPRRGTLVYEQYFGPGTRLTVT.

The chain uses TRBV10-1 and TRBJ2-5; 8 positions agree with TRBD2. The J segment lost 13 bases and the V segment lost 4 bases, leaving 5 bases of the junction unmatched. The CDR3 contains 11 residues. In germline, CDR1 is WNHNN, CDR2 SYGVQD (reference sequence). The CDR3 region is CASSAGLGLYF. For the CDR3, the DNA is TGCGCCAGCAGTGCGGGACTAGGCTTGTACTTC.

This clonotype was picked up many times. The CDR3 spells CASSLGGAGETQYF. The CDR3 DNA follows: TGTGCCAGCAGCTTAGGAGGGGCGGGGGAGACCCAGTACTTC. This rearrangement joins TRBV7-2 to TRBJ2-5, with a weak D call TRBD2 (6 bases). The CDR3 has 14 amino acids. Germline V gene lookup returns CDR1 SGHTA and CDR2 FQGNSA. Trimming cost V 1 base and J 5 bases, with 11 bases left between them.

This chain connects TRBV3-1 to TRBJ2-1; the D gene is possibly TRBD2 (6 bases). The germline V gene encodes CDR1 LGHDT and CDR2 YNNKEL (reference sequence). The CDR3 runs 17 residues. V lost 0 bases, J lost 0 bases, and 12 bases lay in between. CDR3 coding DNA: TGTGCCAGCAGCCAAGATCACGCGGGGAGCTCCTACAATGAGCAGTTCTTC. Amino acid sequence: CASSQDHAGSSYNEQFF.

This clonotype was found a few times. V usage is TRBV5-8 and J usage is TRBJ2-2; D could derive from TRBD1 or TRBD2 (6 bases each). The V gene's germline CDR1 is SGHTS and CDR2 YDEGEE. The ends were cut back, 4 bases at V and 2 bases at J, with 15 bases in the middle. The CDR3 is 16 residues long. The chain's CDR3 is CASSRLGGLNTGELFF. As DNA, the CDR3 is TGTGCCAGCAGCCGCCTAGGGGGACTTAACACCGGGGAGCTGTTTTTT.